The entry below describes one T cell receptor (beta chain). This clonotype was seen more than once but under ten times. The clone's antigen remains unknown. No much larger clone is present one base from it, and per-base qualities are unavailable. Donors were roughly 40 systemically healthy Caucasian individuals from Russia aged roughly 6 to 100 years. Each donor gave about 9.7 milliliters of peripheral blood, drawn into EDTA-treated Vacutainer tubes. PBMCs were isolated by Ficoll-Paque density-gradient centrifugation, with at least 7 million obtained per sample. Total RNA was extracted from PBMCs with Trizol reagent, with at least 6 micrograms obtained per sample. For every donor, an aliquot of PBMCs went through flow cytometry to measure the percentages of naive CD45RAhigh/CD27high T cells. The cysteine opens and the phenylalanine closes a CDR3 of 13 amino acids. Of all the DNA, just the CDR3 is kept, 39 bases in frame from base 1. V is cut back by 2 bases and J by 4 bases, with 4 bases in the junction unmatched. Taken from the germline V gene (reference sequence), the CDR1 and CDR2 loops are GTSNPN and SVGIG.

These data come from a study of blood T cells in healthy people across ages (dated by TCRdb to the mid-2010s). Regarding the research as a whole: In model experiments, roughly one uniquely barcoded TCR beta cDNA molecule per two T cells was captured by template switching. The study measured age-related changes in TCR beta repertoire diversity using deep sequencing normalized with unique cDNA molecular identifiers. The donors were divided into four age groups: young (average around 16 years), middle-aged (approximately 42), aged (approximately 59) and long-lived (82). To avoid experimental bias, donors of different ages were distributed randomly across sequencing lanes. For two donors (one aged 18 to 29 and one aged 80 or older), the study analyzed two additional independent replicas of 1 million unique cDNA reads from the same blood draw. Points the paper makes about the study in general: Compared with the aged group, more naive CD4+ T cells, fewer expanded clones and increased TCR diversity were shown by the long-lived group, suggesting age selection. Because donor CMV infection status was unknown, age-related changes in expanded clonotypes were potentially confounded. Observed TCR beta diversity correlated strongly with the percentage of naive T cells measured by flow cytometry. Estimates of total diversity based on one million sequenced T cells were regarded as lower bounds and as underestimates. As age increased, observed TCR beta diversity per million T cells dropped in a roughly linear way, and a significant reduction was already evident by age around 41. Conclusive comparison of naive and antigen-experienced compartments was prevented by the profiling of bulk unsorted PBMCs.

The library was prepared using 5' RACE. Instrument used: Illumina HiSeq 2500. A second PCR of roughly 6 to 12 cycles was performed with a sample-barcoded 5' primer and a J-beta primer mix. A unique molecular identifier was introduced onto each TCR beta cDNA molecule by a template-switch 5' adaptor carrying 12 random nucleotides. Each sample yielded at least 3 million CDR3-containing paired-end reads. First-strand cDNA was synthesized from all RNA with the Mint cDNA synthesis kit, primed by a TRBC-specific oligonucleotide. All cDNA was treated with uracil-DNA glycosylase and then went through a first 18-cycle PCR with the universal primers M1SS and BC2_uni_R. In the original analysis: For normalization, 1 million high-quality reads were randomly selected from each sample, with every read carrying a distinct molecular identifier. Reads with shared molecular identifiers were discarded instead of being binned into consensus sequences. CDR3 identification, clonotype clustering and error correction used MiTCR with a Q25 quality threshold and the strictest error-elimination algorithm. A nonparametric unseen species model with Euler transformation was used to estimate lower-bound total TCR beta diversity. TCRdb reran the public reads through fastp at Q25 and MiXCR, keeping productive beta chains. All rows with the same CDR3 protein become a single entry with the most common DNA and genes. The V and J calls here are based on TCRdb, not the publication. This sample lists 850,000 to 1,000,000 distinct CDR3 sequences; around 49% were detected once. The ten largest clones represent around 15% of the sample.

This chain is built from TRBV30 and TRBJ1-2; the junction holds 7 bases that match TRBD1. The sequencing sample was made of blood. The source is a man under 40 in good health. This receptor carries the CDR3 CAWSPTGSYGYTF. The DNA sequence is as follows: TGTGCCTGGAGTCCGACAGGGAGCTATGGCTACACCTTC. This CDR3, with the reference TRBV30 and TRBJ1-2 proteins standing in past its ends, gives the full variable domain SQTIHQWPATLVQPVGSPLSLECTVEGTSNPNLYWYRQAAGRGLQLLFYSVGIGQISSEVPQNLSASRPQDRQFILSSKKLLLSDSGFYLCAWSPTGSYGYTFGSGTRLTVV.